The sequence of this T cell receptor gamma chain was determined in a study of Vδ1+ human thymocytes. Regarding this clone: Its antigen is currently unknown.

The template was reverse-transcribed extracted RNA. Pooled V-gene forward primers with one constant-region reverse primer generated the CDR3 amplicons by multiplex PCR. TCRdb used CATT to re-call clones from the multiplex PCR reads. The sample carries around 30,000 gamma-chain clones, around 18% recorded once. The V segment lost 2 bases and the J segment 0 bases; nucleotides outside the gene matches: 7. Germline V gene lookup returns CDR1 GITISATS and CDR2 ISYDGTV (reference sequence). The CDR3 runs to 15 residues. Thymocytes were sorted as CD3+ TCRVdelta1+ TCRVdelta2- after alphabeta T cell depletion. Points from the study as a whole: Highly polyclonal TRG and TRD repertoires with Gaussian CDR3 length distributions appeared in thymus. Thymic delta-chain repertoires held roughly 20% Vdelta2 sequences and few Vdelta3, despite high sort purity. The authors advised highly purified populations and single-cell validation. Many TRG clonotypes were shared between donors; TRD repertoires were essentially private.

The chain is built from TRGV9 and TRGJ1 or TRGJ2. The sequence derives from a boy under three years old who had congenital heart surgery. Sequencing used Vdelta1+ gamma-delta thymocytes from the thymus. Indicated subset: FACS-sorted CD3+ TCRalphabeta- TCRVdelta1+ TCRVdelta2- thymocytes. The CDR3 coding sequence is TGTGCCTTGTGGGAGGAAACTCAGAATTATTATAAGAAACTCTTT. Its protein product is CALWEETQNYYKKLF.